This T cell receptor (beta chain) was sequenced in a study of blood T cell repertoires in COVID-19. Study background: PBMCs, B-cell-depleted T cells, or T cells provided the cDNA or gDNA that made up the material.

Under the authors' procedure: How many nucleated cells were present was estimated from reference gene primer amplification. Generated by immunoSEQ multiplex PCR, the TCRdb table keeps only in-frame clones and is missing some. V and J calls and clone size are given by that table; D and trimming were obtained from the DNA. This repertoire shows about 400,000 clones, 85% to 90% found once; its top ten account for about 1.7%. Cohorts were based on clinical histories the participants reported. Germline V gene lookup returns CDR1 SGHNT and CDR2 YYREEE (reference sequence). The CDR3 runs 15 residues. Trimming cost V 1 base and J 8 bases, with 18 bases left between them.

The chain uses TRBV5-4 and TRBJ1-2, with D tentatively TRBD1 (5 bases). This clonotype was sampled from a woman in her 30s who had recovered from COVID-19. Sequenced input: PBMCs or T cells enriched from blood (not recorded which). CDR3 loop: CASSLWGGAARGYTF. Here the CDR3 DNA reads TGTGCCAGCAGCTTGTGGGGTGGGGCCGCGAGGGGCTACACCTTC. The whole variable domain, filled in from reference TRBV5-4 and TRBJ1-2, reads ETGVTQSPTHLIKTRGQQVTLRCSSQSGHNTVSWYQQALGQGPQFIFQYYREEENGRGNFPPRFSGLQFPNYSSELNVNALELDDSALYLCASSLWGGAARGYTFGSGTRLTVV.